These T cell receptor beta chains were read from a single sample in a study of blood T cells in healthy people across ages. MiXCR, run by TCRdb on the 5' RACE reads, gives a single entry per CDR3 protein. Here the sample spans about 780,000 distinct CDR3 sequences, around 68% being singletons. Material for sequencing was blood. The receptor set was obtained from a man aged 25-45 years in good health. CDR3s include the opening cysteine and the closing phenylalanine or tryptophan. A D gene is named only where the DNA matches it firmly. Part of the rows lack a size; the others show once, few, many or a class for expanded clones.

CDR3nt	CDR3aa	abundance	d_gene	v_gene	j_gene
TGCAGCGTTGAAGATGGGGGGGCAGGTGAAAAACTGTTTTTT	CSVEDGGAGEKLFF	few	NA	TRBV29-1	TRBJ1-4
TGCGCCAGCAGCCAAGGACTAGACACAGATACGCAGTATTTT	CASSQGLDTDTQYF	few	NA	TRBV4-3	TRBJ2-3
TGTGCCAGCAGCACGAGCGGGGGAGTTAGCTATGGCTACACCTTC	CASSTSGGVSYGYTF	few	NA	TRBV7-2	TRBJ1-2
TGTGCCAGCAGTACCGGGACAATTTATAGCAATCAGCCCCAGCATTTT	CASSTGTIYSNQPQHF	NA	NA	TRBV2	TRBJ1-5
TGCAGCGTTGGGGGAGGGGCGGCCACTGAAGCTTTCTTT	CSVGGGAATEAFF	NA	NA	TRBV29-1	TRBJ1-1
TGCAGTGCTAGGCAGGGGGGGACCTACAATGAGCAGTTCTTC	CSARQGGTYNEQFF	NA	NA	TRBV20-1	TRBJ2-1
TGCGCCAGCAGAGAGGAGGTGTACACTGAAGCTTTCTTT	CASREEVYTEAFF	once	NA	TRBV4-3	TRBJ1-1
TGTGCCGTCACGACAGGGAACGGCGACGAGCAGTACTTC	CAVTTGNGDEQYF	once	TRBD1	TRBV7-2	TRBJ2-7
TGCAGTGCTAGAGGACAGGGGTTTTATCAGCCCCAGCATTTT	CSARGQGFYQPQHF	few	TRBD1	TRBV20-1	TRBJ1-5
TGTGCCAGCAGTGTAGGCCAGGTTCAGCCCCAGCATTTT	CASSVGQVQPQHF	NA	NA	TRBV12-3/TRBV12-4	TRBJ1-5
TGTGCCAGCAGCTTAGTCGGCAGGGGTGGTCGAGAGACCCAGTACTTC	CASSLVGRGGRETQYF	NA	NA	TRBV7-2	TRBJ2-5
TGCGCCAGCAGCTTGCTCCCAGGGGGCTCCTACGAGCAGTACTTC	CASSLLPGGSYEQYF	NA	TRBD1	TRBV5-1	TRBJ2-7
TGTGCCAGCAGTTACTTAACAATGGGACGCCATAACTATGGCTACACCTTC	CASSYLTMGRHNYGYTF	NA	NA	TRBV6-2/TRBV6-3	TRBJ1-2
TGTGCCAGCAGCTTTGAAGGGGGGAATGGCTACACCTTC	CASSFEGGNGYTF	NA	NA	TRBV7-2	TRBJ1-2
TGTGCCAGCAGCCGGGTTAGCGGGGGGTCTTACAATGAGCAGTTCTTC	CASSRVSGGSYNEQFF	NA	TRBD2	TRBV9	TRBJ2-1
TGTGCCAGCAACAAAAAAGGGGGGTCTAATGAAAAACTGTTTTTT	CASNKKGGSNEKLFF	NA	NA	TRBV12-3/TRBV12-4	TRBJ1-4
TGTGCCAGCAGCGCGGGGGGAACAGAGACCCAGTACTTC	CASSAGGTETQYF	many	TRBD2	TRBV7-2	TRBJ2-5
TGCGCCAGCAGCCAAGAACGTTACCTACGAGATCAGTACTTC	CASSQERYLRDQYF	NA	NA	TRBV4-1	TRBJ2-5
TGCAGCGCCTCTAAAGGGCTGGGGAATGAGCAGTTCTTC	CSASKGLGNEQFF	NA	NA	TRBV29-1	TRBJ2-1
TGTGCCAGCAGTTACGTAAGGACTAGCGGGGCCGAGCAGTACTTC	CASSYVRTSGAEQYF	NA	TRBD2	TRBV6-2/TRBV6-3	TRBJ2-7
TGTGCCAGCAGCTCGGGCCCGCCCGGGACAAGTGAAAAACTGTTTTTT	CASSSGPPGTSEKLFF	NA	NA	TRBV7-8	TRBJ1-4
TGTGCCAGCAGCTTAGCCGGGACTAGAGGGGTTCAGCAGTACTTC	CASSLAGTRGVQQYF	NA	TRBD2	TRBV7-9	TRBJ2-5